This T cell receptor beta chain was captured in a study of blood T cell repertoires in COVID-19. Per the original methods: Amplification of reference gene primers provided the estimated nucleated cell counts. Data came from immunoSEQ multiplex PCR; TCRdb stores just in-frame clones and leaves some out. Clonal size and the V and J genes are those of that table, whereas D and trimming came from the DNA. Of about 130,000 clones listed, roughly 88% were seen once; the top ten hold roughly 4.9%. Germline CDR1 and CDR2: SGHDN and FVKESK. This CDR3 is 13 amino acids long. The V end was cut by 3 bases, the J end by 8 bases, with 13 bases between.

The sample was peripheral blood. This clonotype was obtained from a human donor in a cohort sampled during active COVID-19. The chain is built from TRBV14 and TRBJ1-2; D call uncertain. The CDR3 DNA reads as TGTGCCAGCAGCCACGCCGGGTTCCGGGGCTACACCTTC. Translation: CASSHAGFRGYTF. Full variable domain (outside the CDR3, taken from reference TRBV14 and TRBJ1-2): EAGVTQFPSHSVIEKGQTVTLRCDPISGHDNLYWYRRVMGKEIKFLLHFVKESKQDESGMPNNRFLAERTGGTYSTLKVQPAELEDSGVYFCASSHAGFRGYTFGSGTRLTVV.